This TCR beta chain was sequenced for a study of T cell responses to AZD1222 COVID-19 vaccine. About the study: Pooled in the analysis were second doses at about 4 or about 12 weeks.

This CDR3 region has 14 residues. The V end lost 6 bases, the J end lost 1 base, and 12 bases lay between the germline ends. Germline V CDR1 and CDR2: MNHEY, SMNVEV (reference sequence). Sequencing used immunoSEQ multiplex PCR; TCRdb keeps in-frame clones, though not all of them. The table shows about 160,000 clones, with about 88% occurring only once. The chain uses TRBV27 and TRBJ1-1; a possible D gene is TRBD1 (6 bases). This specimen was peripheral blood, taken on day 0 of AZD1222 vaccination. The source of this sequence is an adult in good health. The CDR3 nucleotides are TGTGCCAGCAGACGGGGACAAGCGAACACTGAAGCTTTCTTT. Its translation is CASRRGQANTEAFF.